Below are 9 T cell receptor beta chains sequenced from a single sample in a study of cytomegalovirus exposure and HLA in healthy donors. 60 Vbeta and 13 Jbeta primers were used in PCR. Produced via immunoSEQ multiplex PCR; TCRdb's table is partial and in-frame only. Among roughly 150,000 clones, around 73% were seen once, and the ten largest hold approximately 1.5%. Material: PBMCs. These receptors all stem from a male donor in good health and CMV-seronegative.

V and J are TRBV4-1 and TRBJ2-5, with 7 positions matching TRBD2. The CDR3 has 15 residues. Trimming at V came to 4 bases and at J to 4 bases, leaving 9 bases not matched to a gene. Germline-derived CDR1 and CDR2 are MGHRA and YSYEKL. In nucleotides, the CDR3 is TGCGCCAGCAGCCTATCACCCGGGGGGTCAGAGACCCAGTACTTC. The encoded protein is CASSLSPGGSETQYF.

The chain has TRBV18 and TRBJ2-5; the D gene is possibly TRBD2 (6 bases). CDR1 and CDR2 from the germline V gene are KGHSH and LQKENI. V lost 5 bases, J lost 5 bases, and 18 bases lay in between. The CDR3 is 15 residues long. The CDR3 loop reads CASSVPGLMGETQYF. CDR3 in DNA: TGTGCCAGCTCAGTCCCGGGACTCATGGGGGAGACCCAGTACTTC.

This sequence joins TRBV5-4 and TRBJ2-5; 7 nucleotides line up with TRBD1. This CDR3 contains 14 residues. From germline, CDR1 is SGHNT and CDR2 YYREEE (reference sequence). The ends lost 4 bases at V and 2 bases at J; junction bases unmatched: 5. The CDR3 sequence is CASSPGTAQETQYF. The CDR3 bases are TGTGCCAGCAGCCCTGGGACAGCTCAAGAGACCCAGTACTTC.

The chain recombines TRBV7-2 with TRBJ2-7; TRBD1 agrees at 10 bases. The CDR3 is 14 residues long. V lost 5 bases to trimming and J lost 2 bases; unmatched junction nucleotides: 3. Germline CDR1 and CDR2: SGHTA and FQGNSA. This chain's CDR3 is CASSMDRGTYEQYF. For the CDR3, the DNA is TGTGCCAGCAGCATGGACAGGGGGACCTACGAGCAGTACTTC.

The chain recombines TRBV5-4 with TRBJ1-2; D is uncertain. Germline CDR1 reads SGHNT; CDR2 reads YYREEE (reference sequence). The CDR3 contains 13 residues. Trimming left V 2 bases short and J 5 bases short, with 10 bases between. Here the CDR3 reads CASSFRGRYGYTF. The CDR3 coding sequence is TGTGCCAGCAGCTTCCGAGGGCGGTATGGCTACACCTTC.

The genes are TRBV18 and TRBJ2-1; 9 bases are a match to TRBD2. The CDR3 has 17 residues. Germline V lookup: CDR1 KGHSH, CDR2 LQKENI. V lost 4 bases and J lost 3; bases outside the gene matches: 10. The CDR3, as DNA: TGTGCCAGCTCACGGCGACAGGGACTAGCAGACTACAATGAGCAGTTCTTC. Its protein is CASSRRQGLADYNEQFF. Together with reference TRBV18 and TRBJ2-1, the CDR3 gives the full variable domain: NAGVMQNPRHLVRRRGQEARLRCSPMKGHSHVYWYRQLPEEGLKFMVYLQKENIIDESGMPKERFSAEFPKEGPSILRIQQVVRGDSAAYFCASSRRQGLADYNEQFFGPGTRLTVL.

This chain uses TRBV27 with TRBJ1-1; possibly TRBD1 for D (5 bases). The CDR3 spans 15 residues. Per germline, CDR1 MNHEY and CDR2 SMNVEV (reference sequence). Trimming removed 3 bases at V and 4 bases at J, with 15 bases between. The CDR3 spells CASSLPGTPSTEAFF. In DNA, the CDR3 is TGTGCCAGCAGTTTGCCGGGGACTCCGAGCACTGAAGCTTTCTTT.

The CDR3 sequence: CASSRQGANEAFF. The DNA of the CDR3 is TGTGCCAGTAGCCGACAGGGGGCGAATGAAGCTTTCTTT. This chain uses TRBV19 with TRBJ1-1; 10 bases map to TRBD1. CDR3 length: 13 residues. The germline V gene has CDR1 LNHDA and CDR2 SQIVND (reference sequence). Trimming cost V 6 bases and J 7 bases; bases outside gene matches: 5.

This chain links TRBV7-3 with TRBJ2-2, with a weak D call TRBD2 (5 bases). V dropped 5 bases and J dropped 0 bases, with 16 bases sitting between them. The CDR3 runs 17 residues. From germline, CDR1 is SGHTA and CDR2 FQGTGA. CDR3 in DNA: TGTGCCAGCAGCCCCACCCTGGGGAGATCGAACACCGGGGAGCTGTTTTTT. Translation: CASSPTLGRSNTGELFF.